The clone carrying this T cell receptor (beta chain) appeared a few times. Antigen unknown. A read error may be the cause here, since a much bigger clone is one base away. Since all of the isolated RNA was reverse transcribed, expressed TCRB transcripts were what got sequenced. Libraries were prepared by immunoSEQ multiplex PCR; TCRdb keeps only in-frame clonotypes and omits some of them. The sample lists about 150,000 clones; approximately 10% were seen once. Germline CDR1 MGHDK, CDR2 SYGVNS. The CDR3 is 14 residues long. Trimming cost V 6 bases and J 2 bases; bases outside gene matches: 3. This entry comes from a study of beta chain features in type 1 diabetes. A sort by CD45RO/CCR7/CD25/CD127/CD95/CD27 yielded CD4+ naive, central memory, regulatory and stem cell-like memory cells. General study results and limits: Among patients, naive, central memory and Treg TCRB repertoires appeared more similar than among healthy donors. Shortening of TCRB CDR3s, moderate but significant, appeared in all four CD4+ subsets of Type 1 diabetes patients.

Sequenced input: central memory CD4+ T cells from blood. The sequence was collected from a man between 25 and 39 years old with type 1 diabetes. The genes are TRBV25-1 and TRBJ1-2; 10 bases line up with TRBD1. The CDR3, as DNA: TGTGCCAGCAGCCCGGGACAGGGGAACTATGGCTACACCTTC. Protein product: CASSPGQGNYGYTF.